Shown below are 7 T cell receptor beta chains from a single sample sequenced in a study of shared clonotypes between healthy human individuals. Repertoires were generated with immunoSEQ multiplex PCR, while TCRdb's copy carries only in-frame clones and drops some. The repertoire holds 2 million to 3 million clones, with under 95% as singletons. The sample was naive CD4+ T cells from PBMCs. Subset meaning: CD45RA+ positively selected. The receptors were gathered from a man between 18 and 35 years old in good health. Some clones in this sample may be carry-over from other donors' samples.

This chain uses TRBV1 with TRBJ2-7. TRBV1 constitutes a pseudogene. The CDR3 runs 16 residues. In nucleotides, the CDR3 is TGCACCAGCAGCCAAGAAGGGTCGACCCCGAACTACGAGCAGTACTTC. Residues: CTSSQEGSTPNYEQYF.

The genes are TRBV4-3 and TRBJ2-3; D might be TRBD1 (5 bases). The CDR3 has 16 amino acids. Germline V gene lookup returns CDR1 LGHNA and CDR2 YSLEER. The ends were cut back, 1 base at V and 0 bases at J, with 11 bases in the middle. CDR3 sequence reads: CASSQVLAGSTDTQYF. CDR3 DNA sequence: TGCGCCAGCAGCCAAGTCCTGGCAGGGAGCACAGATACGCAGTATTTT.

This clone was counted a single time. The J gene is TRBJ2-2, the V gene TRBV19; tentatively, D is TRBD1 (6 bases). The CDR3 is 17 amino acids. Trimming removed 4 bases from V and 5 bases from J, with 20 bases in between. Germline values: CDR1 LNHDA, CDR2 SQIVND (reference sequence). The DNA for the CDR3 is TGTGCCAGTAGTAACTCCCTGACAGGAGAATTAACCGGGGAGCTGTTTTTT. The encoded protein is CASSNSLTGELTGELFF.

The rearrangement links TRBV2 to TRBJ2-5; 7 bases match TRBD2. The CDR3 contains 15 residues. After removal of 6 bases from V and 0 bases from J, the junction contained 7 bases not matched to a gene. Germline assignment: CDR1 SNHLY and CDR2 FYNNEI. CDR3 loop: CASSLSGIYQETQYF. CDR3 DNA sequence: TGTGCCAGCAGCTTGAGCGGGATCTACCAAGAGACCCAGTACTTC.

The chain combines TRBV18 with TRBJ2-3, with 11 bases matching TRBD1. Germline-derived CDR1 and CDR2 are KGHSH and LQKENI. The CDR3 extends over 16 amino acids. The V segment lost 1 base and the J segment 4 bases; nucleotides outside the gene matches: 4. In DNA, the CDR3 is TGTGCCAGCTCACCACGGACAGGGGGCGCATCAGATACGCAGTATTTT. Protein product: CASSPRTGGASDTQYF. Filled out from reference TRBV18 and TRBJ2-3, the complete variable domain reads NAGVMQNPRHLVRRRGQEARLRCSPMKGHSHVYWYRQLPEEGLKFMVYLQKENIIDESGMPKERFSAEFPKEGPSILRIQQVVRGDSAAYFCASSPRTGGASDTQYFGPGTRLTVL.

The chain is built from TRBV5-6 and TRBJ2-1; 9 bases are a match to TRBD2. CDR3 length: 14 amino acids. Trimming cost V 7 bases and J 8 bases; bases outside gene matches: 10. The V gene's germline CDR1 is SGHDT and CDR2 YYEEEE. The CDR3 here is CASVAGLAFHEQFF. CDR3 bases: TGTGCCAGCGTAGCCGGACTAGCGTTTCATGAGCAGTTCTTC.

CDR3 residues: CASSLTSGIGELFF. CDR3 nucleotide sequence: TGTGCCAGCAGCTTGACTAGCGGGATCGGGGAGCTGTTTTTT. The J gene is TRBJ2-2, the V gene TRBV7-8, with 11 bases matching TRBD2. V gave up 3 bases and J gave up 7 bases; unmatched junction bases: 1. CDR1 is SGHVS, CDR2 FQNEAQ, per germline. The CDR3 runs 14 residues.